This T cell receptor beta chain was profiled in a study of human T cells and chemical hapten exposure. Whole-study context: Donors were sensitized with 2% DPC on the upper inner arm.

Study results and caveats: DPC sensitization left the count of TCRs above 1 in 1000 unchanged.

With V trimmed by 5 bases and J by 0 bases, 10 bases remained unmatched. The CDR3 extends over 17 amino acids. Germline V gene data show CDR1 as SGHTA and CDR2 as FQGTGA. The library put unique molecular identifiers onto individual cDNA molecules. TCRdb redid the calling of the RACE reads with MiXCR, one entry per CDR3 protein. The data hold more than 55,000 distinct CDR3 sequences, with 11% observed a single time. Time point in this sample: pre-sensitization, week 0. Indicated treatment: therapeutic diphenylcyclopropenone sensitization with weekly scalp DPC. On this clonotype: The target antigen is unknown.

Sequencing used whole blood, obtained in connection with sensitization to the hapten diphenylcyclopropenone (DPC). This clonotype was obtained from a woman aged 40 to 50 with alopecia areata. Some clones in this sample may be carry-over from other donors' samples. The rearrangement uses TRBV7-3 and TRBJ2-5; 9 nucleotides line up with TRBD2. CDR3 nucleotide sequence: TGTGCCAGCAGCCTTGGAGGGGCTAGCGGGGACCAAGAGACCCAGTACTTC. Protein: CASSLGGASGDQETQYF.